This T cell receptor beta chain was obtained from a study of blood T cell repertoires in COVID-19 (dated by TCRdb to 2019 to 2021). Some background on the complete study: The collaborator samples originated in the United States, Italy and Spain and spanned the acute and convalescent phases of COVID-19. Where available, HLA class I and class II types were taken from metadata supplied by the sample provider and were not determined by assay-based typing. The samples were drawn from the first 160 participants of the ongoing ImmuneRACE study and from 1,254 subjects provided by 6 global collaborators. The prospective study material was composed of cDNA or gDNA derived from T cells, B-cell-depleted T cells, or PBMCs. The sample metadata nearly always contained a de-identified subject ID, COVID-19 status, age in years and sex. The repertoires were released in a freely available public database intended as a resource for research on the immune response to SARS-CoV-2. Subjects who had been exposed to COVID-19, were actively infected with it, or had recovered from it provided the deeply sampled blood TCRbeta repertoires that made up the dataset.

Study-level results and caveats: Clinical and demographic metadata were provided uncurated, with the amount varying by source and participant.

Comments on this clone: Its binding antigen is unknown. Base qualities were left out, and no much larger clone turns up one base away.

The collaborating institutions used their own protocols to collect whole blood in K2EDTA tubes. For TCRbeta analysis, collaborators shipped samples in one of three forms: frozen whole blood, isolated PBMCs, or DNA extracted from either of those sample types. Looking up the germline V gene yields CDR1 SNHLY and CDR2 FYNNEI. Trimming takes 7 bases off V and 1 base off J; junction bases not matched to a gene: 13. The CDR3 contains 16 residues, cysteine and phenylalanine counted. Only the CDR3 DNA stays, 48 bases, in frame from base 1. TCRbeta CDR3 regions were amplified from genomic DNA by means of the immunoSEQ Assay, a bias-controlled multiplex PCR. Turning to the authors' computational methods: Nucleated cell counts per sample were estimated from amplification of reference gene primers within the assay. To quantify the absolute abundance of each unique TCRbeta CDR3 rearrangement, sequence reads were collapsed and filtered. Productive Simpson clonality was computed per sample as the square root of Simpson's diversity index over productive rearrangements. TCRdb obtained this table from immuneACCESS and retained in-frame rearrangements with V and J assigned. These tables miss some clones; where compared with another copy, unresolved V genes account for less than half of the shortfall, and the remainder is unexplained. V and J calls and clone size are given by that table; D and trimming were obtained from the DNA. This sample is represented by about 83,000 clones; about 83% of them were singletons. 8% of the sample comes from the top ten.

The sample was peripheral blood. This chain joins TRBV2 to TRBJ2-7, with 7 bases matching TRBD1. The receptor was derived from a man aged 50-59 years with active COVID-19. This receptor has the CDR3 CASKDASDRDSYEQYF. The bases read TGTGCCAGCAAAGATGCGTCCGACAGGGATTCCTACGAGCAGTACTTC.